The rows below give T cell receptor beta chains drawn from one sample of a study of CDR3 diversity in severe acne. One entry per CDR3 protein results from TCRdb running MiXCR on the PCR reads. The sample carries almost 85,000 distinct CDR3 sequences, roughly 51% recorded once. Sequenced: blood. Receptors were obtained from a male donor in good health, without acne. CDR3s include the opening cysteine and the closing phenylalanine or tryptophan. D genes are given only for firm matches.

CASSSSSGSSEQYF	TRBV5-4	TRBD2	TRBJ2-7
CASSVDGSNQPQHF	TRBV9	NA	TRBJ1-5
CASSFPGRPKNIQYF	TRBV7-9	NA	TRBJ2-4
CASRPGQGTNTEAFF	TRBV6-4	TRBD1	TRBJ1-1
CANSLEQTFHNEQFF	TRBV5-4	NA	TRBJ2-1
CASSLLDRESYEQYF	TRBV5-6	TRBD1	TRBJ2-7
CASSLIPGQGVGEQFF	TRBV19	TRBD1	TRBJ2-1
CASSLWDVGNQPQHF	TRBV5-5	NA	TRBJ1-5
CASSPYMIGGTIYF	TRBV14	NA	TRBJ1-3
CATFGTGGYEQYF	TRBV24-1	TRBD1	TRBJ2-7
CASSHPLGTGSSYEQYF	TRBV6-5	TRBD1	TRBJ2-7
CASSLRGANTQYF	TRBV13	NA	TRBJ2-3
CATEGGIGPGELFF	TRBV24-1	TRBD2	TRBJ2-2
CASSLRDRDVTDTQYF	TRBV7-8	TRBD1	TRBJ2-3
CASSWVRNTEAFF	TRBV27	NA	TRBJ1-1
CASSLGGLAGVETQYF	TRBV11-2	TRBD2	TRBJ2-5
CASGSRGETQYF	TRBV5-1	NA	TRBJ2-5
CASSPVGYEQYF	TRBV5-4	NA	TRBJ2-7
CASSGSGRSHEQFF	TRBV10-2	TRBD2	TRBJ2-1
CSARATNEKLFF	TRBV20-1	NA	TRBJ1-4
CASSLQGGPYEQYF	TRBV5-1	TRBD2	TRBJ2-7
CASSQDGGQGEQYF	TRBV25-1	NA	TRBJ2-7
CASSFHQGTTEAFF	TRBV5-5	NA	TRBJ1-1
CASSMGAVTEAFF	TRBV11-1	NA	TRBJ1-1
CASSSRTSFYEQYF	TRBV13	TRBD2	TRBJ2-7
CATSRDETGRGSSPLHF	TRBV15	NA	TRBJ1-6
CASSQDARLSGDYGYTF	TRBV4-2	NA	TRBJ1-2
CAIPDVAQGNGELFF	TRBV5-8	NA	TRBJ2-2
CSARDGRGDSSPLHF	TRBV20-1	NA	TRBJ1-6
CASSPRDRSYEQYF	TRBV11-2	TRBD1	TRBJ2-7
CASTLGQAYEQYFGELFF	TRBV5-6	NA	TRBJ2-2
CASSVTGTGGGETQYF	TRBV19	TRBD1	TRBJ2-5
CASSQVNLGFGYYEQYF	TRBV4-1	NA	TRBJ2-7
CAITGAPGGYTEAFF	TRBV10-3	NA	TRBJ1-1
CASSGYLETQYF	TRBV7-9	NA	TRBJ2-5
CATVGGPRGYEQYF	TRBV24-1	NA	TRBJ2-7
CATSAGQASRWGELFF	TRBV15	NA	TRBJ2-2
CATSRGGGVTMSSLKGQGYSPLHF	TRBV15	TRBD1	TRBJ1-6
CASSLDGSGGYYEQYF	TRBV5-5	TRBD2	TRBJ2-7
CASSGGQANQPQHF	TRBV2	TRBD1	TRBJ1-5
CASSSRTYEQYF	TRBV7-9	NA	TRBJ2-7
CASSGDGANTGELFF	TRBV2	NA	TRBJ2-2
CASSYGTRVHEQYF	TRBV5-1	TRBD2	TRBJ2-7
CAIKGASATYEQYF	TRBV10-3	NA	TRBJ2-7
CATSVGTGVYGGYTF	TRBV24-1	TRBD1	TRBJ1-2
CASRPQGQGYNQPQHF	TRBV28	NA	TRBJ1-5
CASSGGQDTYEQYF	TRBV7-9	TRBD1	TRBJ2-7
CASSQGPGQTYEQYF	TRBV4-1	TRBD1	TRBJ2-7
CASKTSGRIVEANTEAFF	TRBV25-1	NA	TRBJ1-1
CASSEVAGVGEQYF	TRBV2	TRBD2	TRBJ2-7
CASNPQGIPVGELFF	TRBV27	NA	TRBJ2-2
CASTFTGGRQPQHF	TRBV25-1	TRBD1	TRBJ1-5
CASSEREENTIYF	TRBV2	NA	TRBJ1-3
CASSSIWADTQYF	TRBV2	NA	TRBJ2-3
CAWTSRETQYF	TRBV30	NA	TRBJ2-5